The 2 T cell receptor beta chains below come from one sample, sequenced in a study of identical twins. TCRdb fed the 5' RACE reads into MiXCR, producing one record per CDR3 protein. The data contain fewer than 900,000 distinct CDR3 sequences, 15% to 20% of them singletons. This sample also belongs to another study, concerning T cells expressing NK-cell markers.

The sequenced material came from PBMCs. These receptors originate from a woman aged 18-29 years in good health.

This clonotype was seen repeatedly, ten times or more. The chain combines TRBV5-1 with TRBJ2-7, with TRBD1 matching over 7 bases. This CDR3 spans 12 amino acids. Germline CDR1 and CDR2: SGHRS and YFSETQ. Trimming removed 1 base from V and 5 bases from J; junction bases left unmatched: 0. CDR3 region: CASSLQGDEQYF. CDR3 in DNA: TGCGCCAGCAGCTTGCAGGGGGACGAGCAGTACTTC.

This clonotype was counted only a few times. This chain links TRBV10-3 with TRBJ2-6, with D maybe TRBD2 (5 bases). Trimming pared 0 bases from V and 2 bases from J, leaving 5 bases between. This CDR3 region has 15 residues. Germline V gene sequence: CDR1 ENHRY, CDR2 SYGVKD. This chain's CDR3 is CAISESRAGANVLTF. CDR3 nucleotides: TGTGCCATCAGTGAGTCGAGGGCTGGGGCCAACGTCCTGACTTTC.